This is a list of T cell receptor beta chains from one sample in a study of T cells in Graves' hyperthyroidism and ophthalmopathy. From the multiplex PCR reads, TCRdb called clonotypes with MiXCR, one entry per CDR3 protein. The sample has some 300,000 distinct CDR3 sequences; 16% are singletons. The source material was blood. All receptors come from a young man with Graves' hyperthyroidism. Both conserved end residues are part of each CDR3. The D gene is left open where the match is weak. Where a row states a size, it is once, few, many or the class of an expanded clone; other rows omit it.

>TRBJ2-5|TRBV27|TRBD2|few
CASSPTPELAGGPFPGTQYF
TGTGCCAGCAGCCCAACGCCCGAACTAGCGGGAGGGCCTTTTCCGGGGACCCAGTACTTC
>TRBJ1-2|TRBV12-3/TRBV12-4|.|many
CASSFGQSGNYGYTF
TGTGCCAGCAGTTTTGGGCAGTCTGGTAACTATGGCTACACCTTC
>TRBJ2-1|TRBV6-2/TRBV6-3|TRBD2|.
CAGSYSGRANEQFF
TGTGCCGGCAGTTACTCCGGGAGGGCCAATGAGCAGTTCTTC
>TRBJ2-3|TRBV12-3/TRBV12-4|.|many
CATEYSTDTQYF
TGTGCCACCGAATACAGCACAGATACGCAGTATTTT
>TRBJ2-2|TRBV10-1|.|.
CASSGSSGTTGELFF
TGCGCCAGCAGTGGATCCAGCGGAACCACCGGGGAGCTGTTTTTT
>TRBJ2-7|TRBV2|TRBD2|few
CATGTSGRYEQYF
TGTGCCACAGGGACTAGCGGGAGGTACGAGCAGTACTTC
>TRBJ2-1|TRBV6-5|.|.
CASSFGRVNEQFF
TGTGCCAGCAGTTTTGGACGGGTCAATGAGCAGTTCTTC
>TRBJ2-7|TRBV19|.|many
CASSVGRGQEQYF
TGTGCCAGTTCGGTTGGGAGGGGGCAAGAGCAGTACTTC
>TRBJ1-5|TRBV27|.|many
CASSFLGQPQHF
TGTGCCAGCAGTTTTCTAGGTCAGCCCCAGCATTTT
>TRBJ2-2|TRBV12-3/TRBV12-4|.|.
CASSISPGHPGSESNTGELFF
TGTGCCAGCAGTATCTCCCCGGGACACCCAGGATCGGAGTCGAACACCGGGGAGCTGTTTTTT
>TRBJ2-5|TRBV5-1|TRBD2|many
CASSLAFGGGEETQYF
TGCGCCAGCAGCTTGGCCTTCGGGGGGGGAGAAGAGACCCAGTACTTC
>TRBJ2-5|TRBV11-3|.|many
CASSSDGAGTQYF
TGTGCCAGCAGCTCGGACGGCGCGGGGACCCAGTACTTC
>TRBJ2-5|TRBV25-1|.|many
CASSEIEGAGETQYF
TGTGCCAGCAGTGAAATTGAAGGTGCGGGAGAGACCCAGTACTTC